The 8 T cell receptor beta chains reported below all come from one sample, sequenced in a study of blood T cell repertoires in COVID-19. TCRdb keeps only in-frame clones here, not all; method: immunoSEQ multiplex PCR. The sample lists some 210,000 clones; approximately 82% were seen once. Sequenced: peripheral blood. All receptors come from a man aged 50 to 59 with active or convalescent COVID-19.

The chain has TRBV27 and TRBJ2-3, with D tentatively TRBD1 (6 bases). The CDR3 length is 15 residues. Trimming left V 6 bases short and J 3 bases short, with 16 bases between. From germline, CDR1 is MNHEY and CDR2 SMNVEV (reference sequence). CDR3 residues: CASSRGWQGTDTQYF. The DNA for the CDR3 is TGTGCCAGCAGCCGCGGCTGGCAGGGGACAGATACGCAGTATTTT.

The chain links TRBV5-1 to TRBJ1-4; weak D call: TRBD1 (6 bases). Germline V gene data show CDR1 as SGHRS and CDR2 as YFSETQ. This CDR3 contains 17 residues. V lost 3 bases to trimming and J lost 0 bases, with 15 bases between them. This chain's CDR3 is CASSSFSGDPTNEKLFF. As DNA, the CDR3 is TGCGCCAGCAGCTCGTTCTCAGGGGACCCAACTAATGAAAAACTGTTTTTT.

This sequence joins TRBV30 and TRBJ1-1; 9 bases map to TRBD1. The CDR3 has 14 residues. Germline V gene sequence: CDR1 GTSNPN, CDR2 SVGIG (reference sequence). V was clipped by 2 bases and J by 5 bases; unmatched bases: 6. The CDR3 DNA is TGTGCCTGGAGTTTAGGGACAGGGACTACTGAAGCTTTCTTT. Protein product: CAWSLGTGTTEAFF.

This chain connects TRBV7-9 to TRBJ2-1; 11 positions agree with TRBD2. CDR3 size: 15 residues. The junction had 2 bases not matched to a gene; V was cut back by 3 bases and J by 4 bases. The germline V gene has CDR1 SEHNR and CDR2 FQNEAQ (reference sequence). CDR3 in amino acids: CASSFTSGGYNEQFF. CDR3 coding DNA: TGTGCCAGCAGCTTCACTAGCGGGGGTTACAATGAGCAGTTCTTC.

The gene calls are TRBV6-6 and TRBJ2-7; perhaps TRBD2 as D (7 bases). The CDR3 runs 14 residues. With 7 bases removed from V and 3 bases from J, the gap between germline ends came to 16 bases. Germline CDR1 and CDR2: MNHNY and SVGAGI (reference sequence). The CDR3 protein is CASTERGEGYEQYF. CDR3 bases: TGTGCCAGCACCGAGAGGGGGGAGGGCTACGAGCAGTACTTC.

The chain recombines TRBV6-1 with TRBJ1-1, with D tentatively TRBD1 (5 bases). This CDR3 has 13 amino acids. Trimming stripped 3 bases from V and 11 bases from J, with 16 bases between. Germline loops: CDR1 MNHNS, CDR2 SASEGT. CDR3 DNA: TGTGCCAGCAGTGAGTTTCCCGACAGCCGGGCTTTCTTT. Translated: CASSEFPDSRAFF.

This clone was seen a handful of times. The CDR3 bases are TGTGCCAGCAGCTTAGTTAGGACAGGAAATACTTTCTTT. Protein sequence: CASSLVRTGNTFF. The gene calls are TRBV7-2 and TRBJ1-1; 7 bases fit TRBD1. The CDR3 consists of 13 residues. CDR1 and CDR2 from the germline V gene are SGHTA and FQGNSA. J was trimmed by 12 bases and V by 1 base; bases with no gene match: 8.

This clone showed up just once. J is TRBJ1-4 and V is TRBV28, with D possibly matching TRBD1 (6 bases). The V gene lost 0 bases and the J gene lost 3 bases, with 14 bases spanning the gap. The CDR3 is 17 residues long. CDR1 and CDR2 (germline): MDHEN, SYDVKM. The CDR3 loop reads CASSLWDSLGANEKLFF. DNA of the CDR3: TGTGCCAGCAGTTTATGGGACAGCCTCGGGGCTAATGAAAAACTGTTTTTT.